The next 26 T cell receptor gamma chains were all read from a single sample in a study of gamma-delta T cells after stem cell transplantation. TCRdb used CATT to re-call clones from the RT-PCR reads. The data show several hundred gamma-chain clones, around 25% seen once. The sequenced sample was gamma-delta T cells. The receptors shown here come from a human donor. It is not recorded whose cells these are; they may come from a transplant donor.

This clone was seen a few times. J is TRGJ1 or TRGJ2 and V is TRGV4. Here the J gene was assigned by germline matching of the DNA, as TCRdb has none. Germline loops: CDR1 EGSTGY, CDR2 YDSYTSSV. V shed 2 bases, J shed 6 bases, and the junction held 4 bases outside the gene matches. The CDR3 totals 12 residues. The DNA for the CDR3 is TGTGCCACCTGGGATGTAGGTTATAAGAAACTCTTT. Residues: CATWDVGYKKLF.

This clone appeared a few times. The chain couples TRGV2 to TRGJP2. Germline matching of the DNA provided the J gene here, since TCRdb leaves it blank. Germline V gives CDR1 EGSNGY, CDR2 YDSYNSKV. Trimming cost V 12 bases and J 0 bases; bases outside gene matches: 16. The CDR3 is made up of 16 amino acids. DNA of the CDR3: TGTGCCCCCCGATATCGACCATATAGTAGTGATTGGATCAAGACGTTT. This encodes CAPRYRPYSSDWIKTF.

Remarks on this clone: At one end, the junction sequence differs from germline, possibly due to a read error. V gene TRGV4 combines with J gene TRGJ1 or TRGJ2. The J gene, absent from TCRdb, was called here by matching the DNA to germline. From germline, CDR1 is EGSTGY and CDR2 YDSYTSSV. The CDR3 extends over 17 amino acids. The CDR3 nucleotides are TGTGCCGCCTGGGACCTAACCCCCACGCCTAGTGATTATAAGAAACTCTTT. Protein product: CAAWDLTPTPSDYKKLF.

The count of this clone is one. The CDR3, as DNA: TGTGCCACCCGAAAGTCCCCTGAGAAACTCTTT. Translating gives CATRKSPEKLF. This rearrangement joins TRGV4 to TRGJ1 or TRGJ2. TCRdb supplies no J gene; here it was assigned by aligning the nucleotide sequence to germline. CDR1 is EGSTGY, CDR2 YDSYTSSV, per germline. The V and J ends lost 9 bases and 11 bases, in that order; junction bases with no gene match: 13. The CDR3 covers 11 residues.

Sample share makes this clone large. The rearrangement joins TRGV9 to TRGJP. The J gene, not given by TCRdb, was assigned here from a germline match of the nucleotide sequence. The CDR3 length is 17 residues. Trimming cost V 3 bases and J 4 bases; bases outside gene matches: 6. Looked up from germline, CDR1 is GITISATS and CDR2 is ISYDGTV (reference sequence). The CDR3 sequence is CALWEMTQELGKKIKVF. CDR3 nucleotides: TGTGCCTTGTGGGAGATGACTCAAGAGTTGGGCAAAAAAATCAAGGTATTT.

The rearrangement links TRGV9 to TRGJP. Matching the DNA to germline supplied the J gene, which TCRdb does not give. CDR3 length: 17 amino acids. CDR1 and CDR2 from the germline V gene are GITISATS and ISYDGTV (reference sequence). V lost 0 bases to trimming and J lost 7 bases; unmatched junction nucleotides: 6. The CDR3 sequence: CALWEVRGELGKKIKVF. The CDR3 bases are TGTGCCTTGTGGGAGGTGCGGGGGGAGTTGGGCAAAAAAATCAAGGTATTT.

Turning to this clone: It is likely a read error: a sequence one base away is far more abundant. This chain links TRGV9 with TRGJ1 or TRGJ2. As TCRdb names no J gene, one was assigned here on the basis of a DNA match to germline. The length of the CDR3 is 15 residues. The germline gives CDR1 GITISATS, CDR2 ISYDGTV (reference sequence). This CDR3 is CALWVVQTLHYKKLF. In DNA form, the CDR3 reads TGTGCCTTGTGGGTGGTGCAAACCCTGCATTATAAGAAACTCTTT.

The rearrangement joins TRGV4 to TRGJ1 or TRGJ2. TCRdb gives no J gene; it was assigned here by matching the DNA to germline. Germline-derived CDR1 and CDR2 are EGSTGY and YDSYTSSV. The CDR3 consists of 14 residues. V lost 0 bases, J lost 0 bases, and 2 bases stayed unmatched. This CDR3 is CATWDGQNYYKKLF. The CDR3 DNA reads TGTGCCACCTGGGATGGGCAGAATTATTATAAGAAACTCTTT.

This clone is classed as large. The sample holds other DNA sequences that translate to the same CDR3. The chain carries TRGV9 and TRGJP. TCRdb gives no J gene; it was assigned here by matching the DNA to germline. The V gene's germline CDR1 is GITISATS and CDR2 ISYDGTV (reference sequence). The J segment lost 3 bases and the V segment lost 3 bases, leaving 8 bases of the junction unmatched. CDR3 length: 18 amino acids. The CDR3 loop reads CALWETPLQELGKKIKVF. The CDR3 DNA is TGTGCCTTGTGGGAGACTCCTTTGCAAGAGTTGGGCAAAAAAATCAAGGTATTT.

Only a few counts were recorded for this clone. The rearrangement uses TRGV9 and TRGJ1 or TRGJ2. No J gene is reported in TCRdb; it was inferred here by comparing the DNA with germline. J was trimmed by 3 bases and V by 2 bases; bases with no gene match: 13. The CDR3 covers 16 residues. The germline CDR1 and CDR2 sequences are GITISATS and ISYDGTV (reference sequence). As DNA, the CDR3 is TGTGCCTTGTGGGAGGAAACTTTAGATGTTTATTATAAGAAACTCTTT. This sequence encodes CALWEETLDVYYKKLF.

As concerns this clone: It is likely a read error: a sequence one base away is far more abundant. The J gene is TRGJ1 or TRGJ2, the V gene TRGV3. The J gene is absent in TCRdb and was assigned here via DNA matching to germline. Germline loops: CDR1 VTNTFY, CDR2 YDVSTARD (reference sequence). The CDR3 is 15 residues long. J was trimmed by 4 bases and V by 0 bases; bases with no gene match: 9. The CDR3 protein is CATWDRQKLYYKKLF. DNA of the CDR3: TGTGCCACCTGGGACAGGCAGAAGTTATATTATAAGAAACTCTTT.

This clone appeared a few times. The CDR3: CALWEVHTGELGKKIKVF. In DNA form, the CDR3 reads TGTGCCTTGTGGGAGGTGCATACCGGGGAGTTGGGCAAAAAAATCAAGGTATTT. The chain carries TRGV9 and TRGJP. The J gene, left out of TCRdb, was set here by checking the DNA against germline. The germline gives CDR1 GITISATS, CDR2 ISYDGTV (reference sequence). The CDR3 length is 18 residues. Trimming at V came to 0 bases and at J to 7 bases, leaving 9 bases not matched to a gene.

V usage is TRGV2 and J usage is TRGJ1 or TRGJ2. Assignment of the J gene here rests on matching the DNA to germline, because TCRdb gives none. V was clipped by 3 bases and J by 10 bases; unmatched bases: 6. CDR1 and CDR2 (germline): EGSNGY, YDSYNSKV. The CDR3 is 11 residues long. The CDR3 reads CATWDRAKKLF. The CDR3 DNA reads as TGTGCCACCTGGGACAGGGCCAAGAAACTCTTT.

Sample share makes this clone large. The CDR3 DNA sequence: TGTGCCTTGTGGGCCCCTCCGGGGTTGGGCAAAAAAATCAAGGTATTT. This translates into CALWAPPGLGKKIKVF. The J gene is TRGJP, the V gene TRGV9. No J segment appears in TCRdb, so it was assigned here by matching the sequence to germline. The ends lost 5 bases at V and 9 bases at J; junction bases unmatched: 10. The CDR3 covers 16 residues. In germline, CDR1 is GITISATS, CDR2 ISYDGTV (reference sequence).

The rearrangement uses TRGV2 and TRGJ1 or TRGJ2. The J gene comes from matching the DNA to germline here; TCRdb lacks it. The CDR3 is 11 residues long. V was pared by 4 bases and J by 7 bases, with 4 bases of the junction left unmatched. In germline, CDR1 is EGSNGY, CDR2 YDSYNSKV. In DNA form, the CDR3 reads TGTGCCACCTGGGAACGGTATAAGAAACTCTTT. Amino acids: CATWERYKKLF.

Turning to this clone: This clone may be a read error of a much larger clone one base away. This specimen includes other DNA sequences encoding the same CDR3. The chain couples TRGV9 to TRGJP. No J segment appears in TCRdb, so it was assigned here by matching the sequence to germline. Germline CDR1 and CDR2: GITISATS and ISYDGTV (reference sequence). CDR3 length: 16 amino acids. The CDR3 DNA reads as TGTGCCCTGTGGGAGGTGAAAGAGTTGGGCAAAAAAATCAAGGTATTT. Protein product: CALWEVKELGKKIKVF.

Comments on this clone: This likely reflects a read error, since a far larger clone is one base away. This chain joins TRGV9 and TRGJP. TCRdb lists no J gene, so it was determined here by aligning the DNA to germline. The CDR3 is 16 residues long. Germline V gene data show CDR1 as GITISATS and CDR2 as ISYDGTV (reference sequence). CDR3 region: CASWEVQELGKKIKVF. The CDR3 DNA reads TGTGCCTCGTGGGAGGTGCAAGAGTTGGGCAAAAAAATCAAGGTATTT.

The chain links TRGV8 to TRGJ1 or TRGJ2. Because TCRdb records no J gene, it was assigned here through a match of the DNA to germline. CDR1 and CDR2 (germline): VENAVY, YDSYNSRV. The J segment lost 9 bases and the V segment lost 4 bases, leaving 12 bases of the junction unmatched. The CDR3 loop spans 13 amino acids. As DNA, the CDR3 is TGTGCCACCTGGGACGGCCCCGGAGTTAAGAAACTCTTT. This codes for CATWDGPGVKKLF.

The rearrangement links TRGV9 to TRGJP. TCRdb offers no J gene call, so here the DNA was matched to germline to obtain one. With V trimmed by 4 bases and J by 9 bases, 9 bases remained unmatched. The CDR3 contains 16 residues. CDR1 is GITISATS, CDR2 ISYDGTV, per germline (reference sequence). CDR3 DNA: TGTGCCTTGTGGGACCCGAGGGGGTTGGGCAAAAAAATCAAGGTATTT. The encoded protein is CALWDPRGLGKKIKVF.

The chain has TRGV9 and TRGJ1 or TRGJ2. Since TCRdb gives no J gene, matching the DNA to germline was used here to assign it. V lost 2 bases to trimming and J lost 12 bases; unmatched junction nucleotides: 7. CDR1 GITISATS and CDR2 ISYDGTV come from the germline V gene (reference sequence). The CDR3 loop spans 11 amino acids. The CDR3 here is CALWEARVKLF. The CDR3 region has the DNA TGTGCCTTGTGGGAGGCGCGAGTGAAACTCTTT.

This clone ranks as large. The rearrangement joins TRGV9 to TRGJP. TCRdb records no J gene; here it was assigned by comparing the DNA to germline. Germline V gene lookup returns CDR1 GITISATS and CDR2 ISYDGTV (reference sequence). V lost 0 bases and J lost 5; bases outside the gene matches: 22. The CDR3 spans 23 residues. CDR3 DNA sequence: TGTGCCTTGTGGGAGGTGCATGGCCCCCGTGGACGTGGAGAAGAGTTGGGCAAAAAAATCAAGGTATTT. This translates into CALWEVHGPRGRGEELGKKIKVF.

This clone appeared a few times. The chain recombines TRGV8 with TRGJ1 or TRGJ2. TCRdb lists no J gene, so it was determined here by aligning the DNA to germline. The CDR3 length is 11 residues. In germline, CDR1 is VENAVY, CDR2 YDSYNSRV. Germline trimming cut 2 bases from V and 10 bases from J; bases unmatched to any gene: 5. CDR3 loop: CATWDMRKKLF. DNA of the CDR3: TGTGCCACCTGGGATATGAGGAAGAAACTCTTT.

This clone is large (0.1 to 1%) within its sample. The sample carries other DNA sequences with the same CDR3. This chain joins TRGV9 and TRGJP. TCRdb carries no J gene annotation; the J gene was assigned here by matching the DNA with germline. J gave up 5 bases and V 1 base, and 2 bases lay outside the gene matches. This CDR3 is 16 amino acids long. Germline CDR1 reads GITISATS; CDR2 reads ISYDGTV (reference sequence). CDR3 sequence reads: CALWEVEELGKKIKVF. CDR3 in DNA: TGTGCCTTGTGGGAGGTTGAAGAGTTGGGCAAAAAAATCAAGGTATTT.

Comments on this clone: Mismatch with germline at one junction end may stem from a read error. Other nucleotide sequences from this sample produce the same CDR3. The chain employs TRGV4 and TRGJ1 or TRGJ2. TCRdb supplies no J gene; here it was assigned by aligning the nucleotide sequence to germline. The length of the CDR3 is 15 residues. Per the germline V gene, CDR1 is EGSTGY and CDR2 is YDSYTSSV. The CDR3 spells CATWDGGFRLYKKLF. CDR3 DNA sequence: TGCGCCACCTGGGATGGAGGGTTTCGTTTGTATAAGAAACTCTTT.

The J gene is TRGJ1 or TRGJ2, the V gene TRGV4. The J gene, missing from TCRdb, was assigned here through DNA to germline matching. Trimming removed 0 bases from V and 1 base from J; junction bases left unmatched: 9. The CDR3 runs 16 residues. The germline CDR1 and CDR2 sequences are EGSTGY and YDSYTSSV. CDR3 DNA sequence: TGTGCCACCTGGGATGGGCCGAGGAGAAATTATTATAAGAAACTCTTT. Translating gives CATWDGPRRNYYKKLF.

This rearrangement joins TRGV9 to TRGJP. No J segment appears in TCRdb, so it was assigned here by matching the sequence to germline. This CDR3 contains 18 residues. Germline values: CDR1 GITISATS, CDR2 ISYDGTV (reference sequence). Trimming took 0 bases from V and 4 from J; bases not matched to a gene: 6. The CDR3 protein is CALWEVSTQELGKKIKVF. Here the CDR3 DNA reads TGTGCCTTGTGGGAGGTGTCGACCCAAGAGTTGGGCAAAAAAATCAAGGTATTT.